Listed here is a single T cell receptor beta chain. The antigen this receptor binds is unknown. One base away there is no much larger clone; base qualities are not given. The record originates from a study of blood T cell repertoires in COVID-19 (dated by TCRdb to 2020 to 2021). General notes on the study: Samples covering the acute and convalescent phases of COVID-19 were provided by collaborators in the United States, Italy and Spain. The material from the prospective study consisted of cDNA or gDNA derived from T cells, B-cell-depleted T cells, or PBMCs. The dataset comprised deeply sampled blood TCRbeta repertoires from subjects exposed to, actively infected with, or recovered from COVID-19. A freely available public database, intended as a resource for researchers studying the immune response to SARS-CoV-2, is where the repertoires were released. Samples were obtained from the ongoing ImmuneRACE study (first 160 participants) and from 1,254 subjects provided by 6 global collaborators. A de-identified subject ID, COVID-19 status, age in years and sex were almost always included in the sample metadata. Where HLA class I and class II types were available, the types were taken from metadata supplied by the sample provider, not from assay-based typing.

The collaborating institutions used their own protocols to collect whole blood in K2EDTA tubes. For TCRbeta analysis, collaborators shipped samples in one of three forms: frozen whole blood, isolated PBMCs, or DNA extracted from either of those sample types. The germline V gene encodes CDR1 MNHNY and CDR2 SVGAGI (reference sequence). Trimming at the junction amounts to 5 bases on V and 2 bases on J, and the germline ends lie 6 bases apart. The CDR3 contains 12 residues, cysteine and phenylalanine counted. The read is trimmed to its CDR3 DNA, 36 bases read in frame from base 1. TCRbeta CDR3 regions were amplified from genomic DNA using the immunoSEQ Assay, a bias-controlled multiplex PCR. The original methods were these. The number of nucleated cells in each sample was estimated by amplification of reference gene primers within the assay. To quantify the absolute abundance of each unique TCRbeta CDR3 rearrangement, sequence reads were collapsed and filtered. For each sample, productive Simpson clonality was calculated as the square root of Simpson's diversity index across productive rearrangements. TCRdb took over this immuneACCESS table, retaining in-frame rearrangements with V and J assigned. Such tables are incomplete; in checked studies, under half of the missing clones stem from an unresolved V gene, and the remainder is unexplained. V, J and clone size derive from that table, while D and trimming were established from the DNA sequence. Counted in this sample were about 130,000 clones; around nine tenths of them appeared once. The ten largest clones add up to more than 3% of the sample.

What the study reported, not specific to this receptor: How much clinical and demographic metadata was included differed by source and by participant, and the metadata was provided uncurated.

This TCR derives from a man aged 50-60 years with active COVID-19. The sequenced sample was peripheral blood. The chain employs TRBV6-6 and TRBJ2-5, with no reliable assignment of the D segment. The CDR3: CASSARQETQYF. The nucleotide sequence reads TGTGCCAGCAGTGCGAGACAAGAGACCCAGTACTTC.